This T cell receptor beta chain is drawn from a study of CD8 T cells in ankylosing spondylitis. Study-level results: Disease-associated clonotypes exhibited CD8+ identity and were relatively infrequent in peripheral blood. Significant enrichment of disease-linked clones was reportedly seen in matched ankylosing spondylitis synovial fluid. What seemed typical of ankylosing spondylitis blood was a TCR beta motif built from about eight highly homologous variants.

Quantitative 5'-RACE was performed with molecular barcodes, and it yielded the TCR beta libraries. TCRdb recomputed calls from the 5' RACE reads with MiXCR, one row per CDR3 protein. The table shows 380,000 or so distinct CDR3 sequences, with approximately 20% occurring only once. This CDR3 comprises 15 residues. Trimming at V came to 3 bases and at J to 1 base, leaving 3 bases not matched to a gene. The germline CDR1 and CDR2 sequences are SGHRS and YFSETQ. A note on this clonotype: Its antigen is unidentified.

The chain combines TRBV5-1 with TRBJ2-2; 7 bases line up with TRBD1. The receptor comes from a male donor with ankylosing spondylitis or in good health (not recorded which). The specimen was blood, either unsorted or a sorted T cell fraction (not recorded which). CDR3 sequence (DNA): TGCGCCAGCAGCTCTCGACAGGGGAACACCGGGGAGCTGTTTTTT. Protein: CASSSRQGNTGELFF.